Presented here are 12 T cell receptor beta chains from one specimen sequenced in a study of PD-1 blockade in mismatch repair-deficient tumors. Assay: immunoSEQ multiplex PCR; the TCRdb copy retains only in-frame clones and omits some. The sample has 120,000 or so clones; about 88% are singletons. The material was peripheral blood, obtained just under 74 weeks after starting pembrolizumab. The receptors were gathered from an adult with mismatch repair-deficient cancer.

The chain employs TRBV27 and TRBJ2-7; 9 nucleotides align to TRBD2. J lost 5 bases, V lost 6 bases, and 8 bases had no gene match. The CDR3 extends over 14 amino acids. Looked up from germline, CDR1 is MNHEY and CDR2 is SMNVEV (reference sequence). The CDR3 here is CASSHAGGPHEQYF. The CDR3 nucleotides read TGTGCCAGCAGCCACGCGGGAGGGCCCCACGAGCAGTACTTC.

In this sample, this clone turned up a few times. The chain joins TRBV29-1 to TRBJ2-5; 15 positions agree with TRBD2. The CDR3 totals 16 residues. With 2 bases clipped from V and 8 bases from J, the junction kept 9 bases outside the gene matches. The V gene's germline CDR1 is SQVTM and CDR2 ANQGSEA. As DNA, the CDR3 is TGCAGCGTTGAACCGACCGGGACTAGCGGGAGGCCCACCCAGTACTTC. Amino acid sequence: CSVEPTGTSGRPTQYF.

This sequence joins TRBV4-1 and TRBJ2-3; TRBD2 aligns across 8 bases. V lost 1 base, J lost 5 bases, and 11 bases stayed unmatched. The CDR3 contains 17 residues. Looked up from germline, CDR1 is MGHRA and CDR2 is YSYEKL. CDR3 protein: CASSQAPQTGGGDTQYF. Written as DNA, the CDR3 is TGCGCCAGCAGCCAAGCCCCCCAAACGGGAGGGGGAGATACGCAGTATTTT.

This rearrangement joins TRBV7-8 to TRBJ2-7; unclear D gene. The ends were cut back, 2 bases at V and 3 bases at J, with 8 bases in the middle. Germline lookup yields CDR1 SGHVS and CDR2 FQNEAQ. This CDR3 has 13 residues. The CDR3 DNA sequence: TGTGCCAGCAGCTTAAGTCGTCTCTACGAGCAGTACTTC. Translating gives CASSLSRLYEQYF.

J is TRBJ2-2 and V is TRBV5-4; 7 nucleotides match TRBD1. Per the germline V gene, CDR1 is SGHNT and CDR2 is YYREEE (reference sequence). Losses at the gene ends were 6 bases for V and 5 bases for J; bases not matched to a gene: 16. The CDR3 spans 17 residues. In DNA, the CDR3 is TGTGCCAGCACCCTGGGAGACAGGGCTCTCAGTACCGGGGAGCTGTTTTTT. It specifies CASTLGDRALSTGELFF.

The rearrangement joins TRBV27 to TRBJ2-7; D gene unclear. The CDR3 totals 15 residues. V was trimmed by 0 bases and J by 0 bases, leaving 9 bases between them. CDR1 is MNHEY and CDR2 is SMNVEV in the germline V gene (reference sequence). CDR3 region: CASSLSAHPSYEQYF. The CDR3 DNA is TGTGCCAGCAGTTTATCTGCCCACCCCTCCTACGAGCAGTACTTC.

The chain recombines TRBV28 with TRBJ2-2, with a tentative D call TRBD2 (6 bases). Between the trimmed V and J ends, which lost 3 bases and 3 bases, there was a span of 11 bases. This CDR3 contains 15 residues. CDR1 is MDHEN, CDR2 SYDVKM, per germline. The CDR3 sequence is CASSFSGLHTGELFF. CDR3 bases: TGTGCCAGCAGTTTTAGTGGACTACACACCGGGGAGCTGTTTTTT.

This clone showed up just a few times. This specimen includes other DNA sequences encoding the same CDR3. The rearrangement joins TRBV6-5 to TRBJ1-1, with a tentative D call TRBD1 (5 bases). Germline V gives CDR1 MNHEY, CDR2 SVGAGI. Deletions cut 2 bases from V and 3 bases from J, with 7 bases between. The CDR3 has 13 residues. CDR3 protein: CASSYGGDTEAFF. As DNA, the CDR3 is TGTGCCAGCAGTTACGGGGGGGACACTGAAGCTTTCTTT.

The V gene is TRBV20-1, the J gene TRBJ2-5; D not resolved. Deletions cut 7 bases from V and 5 bases from J, with 11 bases between. The CDR3 extends over 11 amino acids. The germline CDR1 and CDR2 sequences are DFQATT and SNEGSKA (reference sequence). The CDR3 is CSGKVGETQYF. The CDR3 bases are TGCAGTGGGAAAGTGGGGGAGACCCAGTACTTC.

The genes are TRBV13 and TRBJ1-1; 10 bases fit TRBD1. The germline CDR1 and CDR2 sequences are PRHDT and FYEKMQ (reference sequence). This CDR3 region has 14 residues. V trimming: 0 bases; J trimming: 11 bases; junction bases outside the gene matches: 6. The CDR3 region is CASSLGTGGLSAFF. The CDR3 region has the DNA TGTGCCAGCAGCTTAGGGACAGGGGGCCTCTCCGCTTTCTTT.

This clone was observed a few times. V and J are TRBV7-9 and TRBJ1-5, with D perhaps matching TRBD1 (6 bases). The CDR3 length is 14 residues. The germline gives CDR1 SEHNR, CDR2 FQNEAQ (reference sequence). The ends were cut back, 5 bases at V and 1 base at J, with 9 bases in the middle. CDR3 nucleotides: TGTGCCAGCAGCGTGGACAGAAGCAATCAGCCCCAGCATTTT. Protein product: CASSVDRSNQPQHF. The variable domain in full, with the rest retrieved from reference TRBV7-9 and TRBJ1-5, is DTGVSQNPRHKITKRGQNVTFRCDPISEHNRLYWYRQTLGQGPEFLTYFQNEAQLEKSRLLSDRFSAERPKGSFSTLEIQRTEQGDSAMYLCASSVDRSNQPQHFGDGTRLSIL.

The sample holds a few counts of this clone. This chain joins TRBV29-1 and TRBJ2-7; the D is unclear. V shed 4 bases and J shed 7 bases, with 14 bases lying between them. The germline V gene has CDR1 SQVTM and CDR2 ANQGSEA. The CDR3 extends over 12 amino acids. The CDR3 reads CSVVPPGGEQYF. The CDR3 bases are TGCAGCGTTGTTCCTCCGGGTGGGGAGCAGTACTTC.